The 27 T cell receptor beta chains presented below share a single source sample, sequenced in a study of cytomegalovirus exposure and HLA in healthy donors. The PCR ran on 60 Vbeta and 13 Jbeta primers. TCRdb's table, derived via immunoSEQ multiplex PCR, lists solely in-frame clones and lacks some. In the table there are about 80,000 clones, approximately 67% of which are singletons. The sequenced sample consisted of PBMCs. Receptors were obtained from a male donor in good health and CMV-seropositive.

V usage is TRBV15 and J usage is TRBJ2-3; D gene ambiguous. Germline V gives CDR1 LNHNV, CDR2 YYDKDF (reference sequence). Trimming pared 2 bases from V and 2 bases from J, leaving 14 bases between. This CDR3 spans 16 amino acids. The CDR3 loop reads CATSRKAELYTDTQYF. CDR3 nucleotides: TGTGCCACCAGCAGAAAGGCGGAATTATACACAGATACGCAGTATTTT.

The sample holds a few counts of this clone. The chain is built from TRBV5-6 and TRBJ1-1, with D maybe TRBD1 (5 bases). Trimming left V 4 bases short and J 2 bases short, with 15 bases between. CDR1 is SGHDT, CDR2 YYEEEE, per germline. This CDR3 region has 15 residues. The CDR3 loop reads CASSPMGGINTEAFF. The CDR3, as DNA: TGTGCCAGCAGCCCCATGGGGGGGATCAACACTGAAGCTTTCTTT. The full variable domain, in which reference TRBV5-6 and TRBJ1-1 provide the parts outside the CDR3, is DAGVTQSPTHLIKTRGQQVTLRCSPKSGHDTVSWYQQALGQGPQFIFQYYEEEERQRGNFPDRFSGHQFPNYSSELNVNALLLGDSALYLCASSPMGGINTEAFFGQGTRLTVV.

V is TRBV4-1 and J is TRBJ1-2, with D hard to call. This CDR3 is 14 amino acids long. CDR1 and CDR2 (germline): MGHRA, YSYEKL. The germline V and J ends were trimmed by 1 base and 6 bases, with 12 bases remaining between them. In nucleotides, the CDR3 is TGCGCCAGCAGCCAAGGAGAGGCCTACGATGGCTACACCTTC. Protein product: CASSQGEAYDGYTF.

The genes are TRBV28 and TRBJ2-1, with 9 bases matching TRBD2. V shed 3 bases and J 2 bases; nucleotides not matched to a gene: 5. Germline values: CDR1 MDHEN, CDR2 SYDVKM. This CDR3 is built from 16 residues. This CDR3 is CASSFYSGSAYNEQFF. In DNA, the CDR3 is TGTGCCAGCAGTTTTTATAGCGGGAGTGCCTACAATGAGCAGTTCTTC.

This clone was found a few times. The chain uses TRBV5-4 and TRBJ2-7; 7 bases map to TRBD2. The CDR3 runs 16 residues. Trimming cost V 0 bases and J 4 bases; bases outside gene matches: 10. Germline V gene data show CDR1 as SGHNT and CDR2 as YYREEE (reference sequence). The CDR3 DNA sequence: TGTGCCAGCAGCTTGGATACCGGGAGGCCTCCTTACGAGCAGTACTTC. Translated, it gives CASSLDTGRPPYEQYF.

This clone has only a few counts. CDR3 residues: CATQEGLNTEAFF. The CDR3 DNA reads TGTGCCACGCAGGAAGGTTTGAACACTGAAGCTTTCTTT. The chain uses TRBV6-1 and TRBJ1-1; the D is unclear. Germline V gene lookup returns CDR1 MNHNS and CDR2 SASEGT. V was shortened by 10 bases and J by 0 bases, with 12 bases between the two germline ends. The CDR3 has 13 amino acids.

This clone showed up just a few times. The chain joins TRBV10-3 to TRBJ2-7, with 10 positions matching TRBD1. This CDR3 is built from 12 residues. The ends lost 11 bases at V and 9 bases at J; junction bases unmatched: 10. CDR1 ENHRY and CDR2 SYGVKD come from the germline V gene. The CDR3 region has the DNA TGTGCCGCCGGGGACAGGGGCCTCGCGCAGTACTTC. As protein: CAAGDRGLAQYF.

V and J are TRBV20-1 and TRBJ1-1, with D possibly being TRBD1 (6 bases). Per the germline V gene, CDR1 is DFQATT and CDR2 is SNEGSKA (reference sequence). The CDR3 runs to 11 residues. Trimming left V 2 bases short and J 9 bases short, with 10 bases between. This chain's CDR3 is CSARTGWQAFF. Here the CDR3 DNA reads TGCAGTGCTAGAACAGGGTGGCAAGCTTTCTTT.

This clone was counted a few times. This chain uses TRBV7-2 with TRBJ1-5; D gene uncertain. The length of the CDR3 is 16 residues. Germline CDR1 reads SGHTA; CDR2 reads FQGNSA. Trimming pared 1 base from V and 2 bases from J, leaving 12 bases between. This chain's CDR3 is CASSLVARVGNQPQHF. CDR3 nucleotide sequence: TGTGCCAGCAGCTTAGTGGCGAGGGTCGGCAATCAGCCCCAGCATTTT.

This clone occurred a few times. The rearrangement links TRBV29-1 to TRBJ2-5, with D tentatively TRBD2 (6 bases). The CDR3 extends over 14 amino acids. Trimming cost V 2 bases and J 1 base, with 11 bases left between them. Germline V lookup: CDR1 SQVTM, CDR2 ANQGSEA. The CDR3 spells CSVELWEAQETQYF. CDR3 nucleotide sequence: TGCAGCGTTGAACTATGGGAGGCCCAAGAGACCCAGTACTTC.

The chain is built from TRBV18 and TRBJ1-2; no definite D call. The germline V gene encodes CDR1 KGHSH and CDR2 LQKENI. Between the trimmed V and J ends, which lost 3 bases and 4 bases, there was a span of 12 bases. The CDR3 is 14 residues long. CDR3 sequence (DNA): TGTGCCAGCTCACCGACTAATACGGTCTATGGCTACACCTTC. As protein: CASSPTNTVYGYTF.

J is TRBJ1-5 and V is TRBV19; D is perhaps TRBD1 (5 bases). Germline lookup yields CDR1 LNHDA and CDR2 SQIVND (reference sequence). CDR3 length equals 15 residues. The V and J ends lost 8 bases and 4 bases respectively, with 18 bases between them. The CDR3 DNA reads TGTGCCAGTGCAACCAGGTCCCGGGGGAATCAGCCCCAGCATTTT. Encoded protein: CASATRSRGNQPQHF. The whole variable domain, remainder taken from reference TRBV19 and TRBJ1-5, is DGGITQSPKYLFRKEGQNVTLSCEQNLNHDAMYWYRQDPGQGLRLIYYSQIVNDFQKGDIAEGYSVSREKKESFPLTVTSAQKNPTAFYLCASATRSRGNQPQHFGDGTRLSIL.

This clone was observed a handful of times. The V call is TRBV28, the J call TRBJ2-1; tentative D call: TRBD2 (5 bases). The V gene's germline CDR1 is MDHEN and CDR2 SYDVKM. This CDR3 is built from 18 residues. V lost 7 bases and J 2 bases, leaving 24 bases between the germline ends. The CDR3 loop reads CASTVEEAGVGAYNEQFF. CDR3 sequence (DNA): TGTGCCAGCACCGTGGAGGAGGCAGGTGTGGGCGCCTACAATGAGCAGTTCTTC.

This CDR3 reads CSVEGREGGSPYEQYF. DNA for the CDR3: TGCAGCGTTGAAGGCCGGGAGGGGGGTTCACCCTACGAGCAGTACTTC. The V gene is TRBV29-1, the J gene TRBJ2-7; 8 bases align to TRBD2. The CDR3 has 16 residues. Germline V gene data show CDR1 as SQVTM and CDR2 as ANQGSEA. V shed 1 base, J shed 2 bases, and the junction held 10 bases outside the gene matches.

This chain uses TRBV6-5 with TRBJ1-1; D unresolved. V lost 7 bases to trimming and J lost 3 bases, with 18 bases between them. Germline assignment: CDR1 MNHEY and CDR2 SVGAGI. The CDR3 has 15 amino acids. CDR3 loop: CASTASNSPHTEAFF. The CDR3 DNA reads TGTGCCAGCACCGCTTCGAACAGTCCCCACACTGAAGCTTTCTTT.

The V and J genes are TRBV5-5 and TRBJ1-2; 7 bases agree with TRBD1. This CDR3 is 15 amino acids long. Trimming took 0 bases from V and 5 from J; bases not matched to a gene: 7. CDR1 and CDR2 from the germline V gene are SGHKS and YYEKEE (reference sequence). DNA of the CDR3: TGTGCCAGCAGCTTGGCCGGACAGGACTCGTATGGCTACACCTTC. As protein: CASSLAGQDSYGYTF.

The chain uses TRBV4-1 and TRBJ2-3; the match to TRBD1 covers 7 bases. Trimming cost V 5 bases and J 6 bases; bases outside gene matches: 11. CDR1 and CDR2 (germline): MGHRA, YSYEKL. This CDR3 has 15 residues. The CDR3 loop is CASSWDSTVRDTQYF. CDR3 coding DNA: TGCGCCAGCAGCTGGGACAGCACCGTCAGGGATACGCAGTATTTT.

This clone was seen more than once but under ten times. V is TRBV7-9 and J is TRBJ1-1, with D possibly matching TRBD1 (5 bases). The CDR3 has 12 amino acids. Germline V gene data show CDR1 as SEHNR and CDR2 as FQNEAQ (reference sequence). V lost 5 bases and J 7 bases, leaving 11 bases between the germline ends. CDR3 amino acids: CASSPGGGEAFF. CDR3 nucleotide sequence: TGTGCCAGCAGCCCCGGGGGGGGTGAAGCTTTCTTT.

This clone showed up just once. This chain connects TRBV19 to TRBJ1-4; TRBD1 agrees at 7 bases. With 5 bases clipped from V and 14 bases from J, the junction kept 8 bases outside the gene matches. CDR3 length: 12 residues. Germline V gives CDR1 LNHDA, CDR2 SQIVND (reference sequence). The chain's CDR3 is CASSGPQGGLFF. The CDR3 DNA follows: TGTGCCAGTAGTGGGCCCCAGGGGGGTCTGTTTTTT. Supplemented by reference TRBV19 and TRBJ1-4, the full variable domain reads DGGITQSPKYLFRKEGQNVTLSCEQNLNHDAMYWYRQDPGQGLRLIYYSQIVNDFQKGDIAEGYSVSREKKESFPLTVTSAQKNPTAFYLCASSGPQGGLFFGSGTQLSVL.

The CDR3 protein is CASSSTRGDTQYF. In DNA form, the CDR3 reads TGTGCCAGCAGTTCGACCCGCGGCGATACGCAGTATTTT. The rearrangement links TRBV7-6 to TRBJ2-3; D is unclear. The CDR3 runs to 13 residues. V lost 6 bases to trimming and J lost 6 bases, with 13 bases between them. Germline loops: CDR1 SGHVS, CDR2 FNYEAQ.

The chain has TRBV4-3 and TRBJ2-3; D is possibly TRBD2 (6 bases). CDR3 size: 15 residues. V lost 0 bases, J lost 4 bases, and 11 bases lay in between. The germline CDR1 and CDR2 sequences are LGHNA and YSLEER. The CDR3 loop reads CASSQDLAYADTQYF. In nucleotides, the CDR3 is TGCGCCAGCAGCCAAGATCTAGCGTACGCAGATACGCAGTATTTT.

This chain links TRBV27 with TRBJ2-5; 7 nucleotides line up with TRBD1. This CDR3 has 13 amino acids. Looked up from germline, CDR1 is MNHEY and CDR2 is SMNVEV (reference sequence). J gave up 7 bases and V 6 bases, and 8 bases lay outside the gene matches. The CDR3 sequence: CASRLTGEGTQYF. CDR3 nucleotide sequence: TGTGCCAGCAGACTAACAGGGGAAGGGACCCAGTACTTC.

V is TRBV6-6 and J is TRBJ2-4; possible D gene TRBD2, 5 bases. Between the trimmed V and J ends, which lost 8 bases and 4 bases, there was a span of 15 bases. There are 14 residues in the CDR3. Germline V gives CDR1 MNHNY, CDR2 SVGAGI (reference sequence). CDR3 region: CASVALGGKNIQYF. CDR3 DNA: TGTGCCAGCGTGGCCCTGGGCGGGAAAAACATTCAGTACTTC.

The CDR3 reads CASSQAGTAQETQYF. Written as DNA, the CDR3 is TGTGCCAGCAGCCAAGCAGGGACAGCCCAAGAGACCCAGTACTTC. The chain carries TRBV4-2 and TRBJ2-5; TRBD1 matches at 7 bases. Germline V gene sequence: CDR1 LGHNA, CDR2 YNFKEQ. There are 15 residues in the CDR3. V lost 1 base, J lost 1 base, and 3 bases stayed unmatched.

This clone has a handful of counts. The chain has TRBV6-1 and TRBJ2-5; a possible D gene is TRBD2 (6 bases). The CDR3 length is 14 residues. CDR1 and CDR2 from the germline V gene are MNHNS and SASEGT. V was trimmed by 3 bases and J by 1 base, leaving 9 bases between them. The CDR3 nucleotides read TGTGCCAGCAGTGACCCGGGAGCCCAAGAGACCCAGTACTTC. Translating it yields CASSDPGAQETQYF.

The chain employs TRBV6-5 and TRBJ2-7, with 8 bases fitting TRBD1. This CDR3 has 14 residues. The V gene end was trimmed by 2 bases and the J gene end by 4 bases; junction bases not matched to a gene: 4. Germline assignment: CDR1 MNHEY and CDR2 SVGAGI. The CDR3 spells CASSYTGGSYEQYF. As DNA, the CDR3 is TGTGCCAGCAGTTACACAGGGGGAAGTTACGAGCAGTACTTC.

The chain combines TRBV7-2 with TRBJ2-3; TRBD1 might be the D (6 bases). There are 14 residues in the CDR3. Germline V lookup: CDR1 SGHTA, CDR2 FQGNSA. The V end lost 6 bases, the J end lost 10 bases, and 20 bases lay between the germline ends. The CDR3 nucleotides read TGTGCCAGCAGACACCCATACAGGGACGGGGCGCAGTATTTT. Translating it yields CASRHPYRDGAQYF. The full variable domain, its missing parts supplied by reference TRBV7-2 and TRBJ2-3, is GAGVSQSPSNKVTEKGKDVELRCDPISGHTALYWYRQSLGQGLEFLIYFQGNSAPDKSGLPSDRFSAERTGGSVSTLTIQRTQQEDSAVYLCASRHPYRDGAQYFGPGTRLTVL.